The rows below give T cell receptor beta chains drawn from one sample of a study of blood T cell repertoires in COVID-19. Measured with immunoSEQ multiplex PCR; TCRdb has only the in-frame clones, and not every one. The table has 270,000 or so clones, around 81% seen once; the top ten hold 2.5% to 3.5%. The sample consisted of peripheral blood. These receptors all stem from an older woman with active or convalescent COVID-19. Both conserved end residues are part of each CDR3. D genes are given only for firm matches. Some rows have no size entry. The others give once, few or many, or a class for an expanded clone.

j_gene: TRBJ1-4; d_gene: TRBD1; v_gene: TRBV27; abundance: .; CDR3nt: TGTGCCAGCAGTTTGACAGGGGTAAAACTGTTTTTT; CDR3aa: CASSLTGVKLFF
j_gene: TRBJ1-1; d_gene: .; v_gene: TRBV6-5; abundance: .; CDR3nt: TGTGCCAGCAGCGCGACCTGGAGTGCGGGGTGGGCTTTCTTT; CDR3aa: CASSATWSAGWAFF
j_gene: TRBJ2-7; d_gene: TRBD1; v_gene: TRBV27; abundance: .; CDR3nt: TGTGCCAGCAGTTTATCTTTACAGGGGGCAGCGTACGAGCAGTACTTC; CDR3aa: CASSLSLQGAAYEQYF
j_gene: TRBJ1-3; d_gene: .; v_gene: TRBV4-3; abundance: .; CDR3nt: TGCGCCAGCAGCCAAGATGGCCGGGGGTGGGGAAACACCATATATTTT; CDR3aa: CASSQDGRGWGNTIYF
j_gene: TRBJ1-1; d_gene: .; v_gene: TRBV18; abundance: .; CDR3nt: TGTGCCAGCTCACCAAGCTGGAACACTGAAGCTTTCTTT; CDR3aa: CASSPSWNTEAFF
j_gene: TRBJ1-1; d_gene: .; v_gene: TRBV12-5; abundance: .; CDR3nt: TGTGCTAGTGGCCTCGACACCGCCAACACTGAAGCTTTCTTT; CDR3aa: CASGLDTANTEAFF
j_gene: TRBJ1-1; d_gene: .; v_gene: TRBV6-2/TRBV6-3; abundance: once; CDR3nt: TGTGCCAGCAGTCGACTACCCAACACTGAAGCTTTCTTT; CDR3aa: CASSRLPNTEAFF
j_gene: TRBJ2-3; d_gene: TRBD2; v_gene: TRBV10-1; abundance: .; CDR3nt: TGCGCCAGCAGTGAGAGCCTAGCGGGGGGGCCAGATACGCAGTATTTT; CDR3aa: CASSESLAGGPDTQYF
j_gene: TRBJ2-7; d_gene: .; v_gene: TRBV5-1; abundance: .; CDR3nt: TGCGCCAGCAGCTTGGCCCCAGGGGTCTACGAGCAGTACTTC; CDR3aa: CASSLAPGVYEQYF
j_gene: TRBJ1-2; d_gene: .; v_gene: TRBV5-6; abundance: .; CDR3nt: TGTGCCAGCAGCTTGGCCCGGGACTTACTATATGGCTACACCTTC; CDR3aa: CASSLARDLLYGYTF
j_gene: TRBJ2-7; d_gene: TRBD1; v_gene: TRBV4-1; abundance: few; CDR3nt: TGCGCCAGCAGCCAAGCTTTAGGGACAGCTTCCTACGAGCAGTACTTC; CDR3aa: CASSQALGTASYEQYF
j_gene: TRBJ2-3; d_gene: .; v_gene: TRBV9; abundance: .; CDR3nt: TGTGCCAGCAGCCCTCCAGTCCTAGCTCGCACAGATACGCAGTATTTT; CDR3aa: CASSPPVLARTDTQYF
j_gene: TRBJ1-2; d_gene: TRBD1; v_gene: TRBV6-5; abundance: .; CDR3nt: TGTGCCAGCAGTTACTCGGGGACAGGGGTAGGGTGGTACACCTTC; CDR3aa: CASSYSGTGVGWYTF
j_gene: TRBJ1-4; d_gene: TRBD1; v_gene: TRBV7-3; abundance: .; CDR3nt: TGTGCCAGCAGCTTAAGGGGGACAGATGAAAAACTGTTTTTT; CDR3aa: CASSLRGTDEKLFF
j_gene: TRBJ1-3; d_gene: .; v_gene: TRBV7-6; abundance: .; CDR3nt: TGTGCCAGCAGCTTACAGGGCCGCTCTGGAAACACCATATATTTT; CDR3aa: CASSLQGRSGNTIYF
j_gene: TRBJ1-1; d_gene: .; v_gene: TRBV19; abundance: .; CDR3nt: TGTGCCAGTACCCGAACGGGACATGTGAACACTGAAGCTTTCTTT; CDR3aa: CASTRTGHVNTEAFF
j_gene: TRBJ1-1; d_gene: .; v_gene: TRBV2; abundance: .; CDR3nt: TGTGCCTCACGTACGGGGGGTGAAGCTTTCTTT; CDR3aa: CASRTGGEAFF
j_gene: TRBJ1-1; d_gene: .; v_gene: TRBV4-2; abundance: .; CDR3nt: TGTGCCAGCAGCCAAGATCTCGACACTGAAGCTTTCTTT; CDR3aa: CASSQDLDTEAFF
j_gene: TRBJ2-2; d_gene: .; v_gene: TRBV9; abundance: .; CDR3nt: TGTGCCAGCAGCGTTCAGTCCAGCACCGGGGAGCTGTTTTTT; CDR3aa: CASSVQSSTGELFF
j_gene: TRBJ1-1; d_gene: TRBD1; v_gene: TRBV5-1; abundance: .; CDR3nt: TGCGCCAGCAGCACCGGGACAGGGGATACCTTCACTGAAGCTTTCTTT; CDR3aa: CASSTGTGDTFTEAFF
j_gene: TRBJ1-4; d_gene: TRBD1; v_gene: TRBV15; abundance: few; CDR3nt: TGTGCCACCCACACAGGGGAACAGGAAAAACTGTTTTTT; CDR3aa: CATHTGEQEKLFF
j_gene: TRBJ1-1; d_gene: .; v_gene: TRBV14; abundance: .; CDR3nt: TGTGCCAGCAGCCAAGATCGAGGAACAGGCAAAGCTTTCTTT; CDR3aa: CASSQDRGTGKAFF